A single T cell receptor (beta chain) is shown here with its context. This sample was taken from a study of blood T cell repertoires in COVID-19. The overall study: Donors in the United States, Italy and Spain gave samples during acute or convalescent COVID-19.

Generated by immunoSEQ multiplex PCR, the TCRdb table keeps only in-frame clones and is missing some. The sample yields some 350,000 clones, under 95% seen once. This CDR3 is built from 17 residues. The germline V gene encodes CDR1 SGHTA and CDR2 FQGNSA. Unmatched junction bases numbered 11, after V lost 3 bases and J lost 6 bases. The V gene is TRBV7-2, the J gene TRBJ2-2; 9 bases are a match to TRBD1. What was sequenced was peripheral blood. This TCR derives from a woman aged 18 to 35 who had recovered from COVID-19. The chain's CDR3 is CASSFTRHRQGAGELFF. Written as DNA, the CDR3 is TGTGCCAGCAGCTTTACCCGACATAGACAGGGGGCCGGGGAGCTGTTTTTT.